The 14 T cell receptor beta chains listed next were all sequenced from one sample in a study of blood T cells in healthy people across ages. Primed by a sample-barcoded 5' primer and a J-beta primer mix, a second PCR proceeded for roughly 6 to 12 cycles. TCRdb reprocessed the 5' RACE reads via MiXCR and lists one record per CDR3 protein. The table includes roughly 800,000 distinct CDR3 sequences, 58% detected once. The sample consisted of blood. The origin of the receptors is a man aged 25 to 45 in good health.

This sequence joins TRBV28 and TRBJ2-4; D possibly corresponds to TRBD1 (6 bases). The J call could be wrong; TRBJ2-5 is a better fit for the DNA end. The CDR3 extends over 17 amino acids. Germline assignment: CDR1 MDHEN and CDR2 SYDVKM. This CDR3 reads CASSPTGLTGRLETQYF. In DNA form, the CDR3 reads TGTGCCAGCAGTCCAACGGGCCTCACAGGGCGTCTAGAGACCCAGTACTTC.

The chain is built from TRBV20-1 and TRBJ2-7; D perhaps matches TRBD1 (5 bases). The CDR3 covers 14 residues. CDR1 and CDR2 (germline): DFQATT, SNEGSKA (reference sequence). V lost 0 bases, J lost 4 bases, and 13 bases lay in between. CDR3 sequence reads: CSAREWDRGYEQYF. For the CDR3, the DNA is TGCAGTGCTAGAGAATGGGATAGGGGATACGAGCAGTACTTC.

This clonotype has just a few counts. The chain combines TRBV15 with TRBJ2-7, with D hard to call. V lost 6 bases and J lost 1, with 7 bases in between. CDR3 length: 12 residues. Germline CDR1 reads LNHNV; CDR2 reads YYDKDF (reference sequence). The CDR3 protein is CATRSESYEQYF. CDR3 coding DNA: TGTGCCACCAGGAGTGAATCCTACGAGCAGTACTTC.

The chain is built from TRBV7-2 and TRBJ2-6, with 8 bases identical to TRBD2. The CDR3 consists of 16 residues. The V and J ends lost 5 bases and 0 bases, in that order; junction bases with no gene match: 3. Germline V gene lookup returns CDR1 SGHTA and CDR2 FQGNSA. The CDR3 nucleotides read TGTGCCAGCAGCCCTAGCGGGTCCTCTGGGGCCAACGTCCTGACTTTC. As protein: CASSPSGSSGANVLTF.

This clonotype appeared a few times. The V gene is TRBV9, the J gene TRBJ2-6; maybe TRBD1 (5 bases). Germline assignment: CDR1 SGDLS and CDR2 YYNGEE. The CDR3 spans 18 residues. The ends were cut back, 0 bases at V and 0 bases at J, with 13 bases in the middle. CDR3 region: CASSVDPLDSSGANVLTF. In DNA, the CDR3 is TGTGCCAGCAGCGTAGATCCATTAGACAGCTCTGGGGCCAACGTCCTGACTTTC.

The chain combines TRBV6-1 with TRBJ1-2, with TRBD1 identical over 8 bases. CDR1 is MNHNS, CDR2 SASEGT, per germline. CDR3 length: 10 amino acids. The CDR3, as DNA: TGTGGCGGACAGGGCGTGGGCTACACCTTC. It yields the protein CGGQGVGYTF.

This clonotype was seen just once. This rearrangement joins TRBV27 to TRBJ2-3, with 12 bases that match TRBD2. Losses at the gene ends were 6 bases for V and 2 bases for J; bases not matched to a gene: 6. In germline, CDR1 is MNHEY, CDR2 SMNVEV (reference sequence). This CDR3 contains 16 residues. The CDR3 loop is CASSQTSGGPTDTQYF. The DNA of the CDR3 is TGTGCCAGCAGCCAGACTAGCGGGGGTCCCACAGATACGCAGTATTTT.

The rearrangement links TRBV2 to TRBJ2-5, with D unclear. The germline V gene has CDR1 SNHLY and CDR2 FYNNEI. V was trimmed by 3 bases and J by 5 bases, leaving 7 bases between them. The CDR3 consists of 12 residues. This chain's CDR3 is CASSERIETQYF. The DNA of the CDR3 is TGTGCCAGCAGTGAGAGGATTGAGACCCAGTACTTC. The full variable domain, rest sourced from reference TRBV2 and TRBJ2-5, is EPEVTQTPSHQVTQMGQEVILRCVPISNHLYFYWYRQILGQKVEFLVSFYNNEISEKSEIFDDQFSVERPDGSNFTLKIRSTKLEDSAMYFCASSERIETQYFGPGTRLLVL.

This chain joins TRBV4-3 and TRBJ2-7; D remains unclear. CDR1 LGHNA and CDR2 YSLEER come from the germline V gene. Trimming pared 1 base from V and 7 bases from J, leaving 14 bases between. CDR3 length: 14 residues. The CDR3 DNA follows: TGCGCCAGCAGCCAAGCGTACCCCCTTGGGGAGCAGTACTTC. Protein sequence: CASSQAYPLGEQYF.

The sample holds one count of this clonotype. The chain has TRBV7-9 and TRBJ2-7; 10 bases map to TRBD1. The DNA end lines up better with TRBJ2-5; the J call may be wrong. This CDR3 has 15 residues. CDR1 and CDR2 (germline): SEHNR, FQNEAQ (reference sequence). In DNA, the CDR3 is TGTGCCAGCAGCTTGCATGACAGGGGGCAGGAGACCCAGTACTTC. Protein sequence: CASSLHDRGQETQYF.

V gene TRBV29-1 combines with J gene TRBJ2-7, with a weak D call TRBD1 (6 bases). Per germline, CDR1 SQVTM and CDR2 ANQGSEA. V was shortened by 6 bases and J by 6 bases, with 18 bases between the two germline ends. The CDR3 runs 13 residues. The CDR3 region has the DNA TGCAGCGTGAGGACAGCCGGCGCGGGCGAGCAGTACTTC. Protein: CSVRTAGAGEQYF.

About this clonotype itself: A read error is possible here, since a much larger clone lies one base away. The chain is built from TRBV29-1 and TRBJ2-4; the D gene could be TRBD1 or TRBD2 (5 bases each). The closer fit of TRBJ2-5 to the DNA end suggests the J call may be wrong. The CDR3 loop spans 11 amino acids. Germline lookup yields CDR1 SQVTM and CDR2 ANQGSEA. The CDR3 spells CSVDGGETQYF. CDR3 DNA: TGCAGCGTTGATGGGGGAGAGACCCAGTACTTC.

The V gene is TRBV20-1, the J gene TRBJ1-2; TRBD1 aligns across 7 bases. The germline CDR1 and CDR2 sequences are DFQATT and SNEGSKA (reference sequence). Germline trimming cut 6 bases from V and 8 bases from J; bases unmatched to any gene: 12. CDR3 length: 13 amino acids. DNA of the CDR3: TGCAGTGCCAGGGGGTTTTGGCCGGAGGGCTACACCTTC. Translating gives CSARGFWPEGYTF.

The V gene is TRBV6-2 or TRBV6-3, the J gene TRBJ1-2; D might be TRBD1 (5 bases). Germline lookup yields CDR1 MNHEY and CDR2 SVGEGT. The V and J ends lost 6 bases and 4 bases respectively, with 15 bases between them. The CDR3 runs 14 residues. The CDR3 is CASSRSGTPYGYTF. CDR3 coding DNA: TGTGCCAGCAGCCGCTCAGGGACTCCCTATGGCTACACCTTC.